This T cell receptor beta chain was found in a study of blood T cells in healthy people across ages. Notes on this clonotype: The antigen is not known.

Primers used in a second PCR of roughly 6 to 11 cycles were a sample-barcoded 5' primer and a J-beta primer mix. No fewer than 3 million CDR3-containing paired-end reads came from each sample. In TCRdb, the 5' RACE reads were re-called with MiXCR into one record per CDR3 protein. This sample yields 500,000 to 600,000 distinct CDR3 sequences, of which 25% to 30% are seen a single time; approximately 17% belongs to the top ten. Whole-study findings and limits: Diversity estimates from one million T cells were considered underestimates.

Per-sample PBMC isolation yielded at least 6.5 million cells. No fewer than 5 micrograms of total RNA were isolated from every sample. Germline V lookup: CDR1 MNHNS, CDR2 SASEGT. Trimming at V came to 7 bases and at J to 4 bases, leaving 10 bases not matched to a gene. This CDR3 is built from 16 residues. Sequencing was carried out using blood. The chain uses TRBV6-1 and TRBJ2-7; 13 positions match TRBD2. The receptor was derived from a woman in her seventies in good health. CDR3 loop: CASIASGTSGAYEQYF. The CDR3 coding sequence is TGTGCCAGCATCGCCTCTGGGACTAGCGGGGCGTACGAGCAGTACTTC.